The 30 T cell receptor beta chains reported below all come from one sample, sequenced in a study of CD8 T cells in Susac syndrome. RNA totalling about 0.5 to 1 ug underwent reverse transcription with random hexamers. TCRdb processed the immunoSEQ multiplex PCR reads anew with MiXCR; each CDR3 protein has one entry. The table shows about 180,000 distinct CDR3 sequences, with roughly 94% occurring only once. The sample comprised CD4+ T cells from PBMCs. The source is a human donor with Susac syndrome.

The chain recombines TRBV6-6 with TRBJ1-2; possibly TRBD1 for D (5 bases). Germline CDR1 and CDR2: MNHNY and SVGAGI (reference sequence). The V and J ends lost 5 bases and 4 bases respectively, with 17 bases between them. The CDR3 is 15 amino acids. Here the CDR3 DNA reads TGTGCCAGCAGTCCCTTGAGACAGAGTCCCTATGGCTACACCTTC. It translates to CASSPLRQSPYGYTF.

The chain has TRBV20-1 and TRBJ2-1; possible D gene TRBD2, 5 bases. V lost 0 bases to trimming and J lost 3 bases, with 15 bases between them. CDR3 length equals 16 residues. Germline assignment: CDR1 DFQATT and CDR2 SNEGSKA (reference sequence). In DNA, the CDR3 is TGCAGTGCTAGAGATAATAGCAGGAGGATCTACAATGAGCAGTTCTTC. Translation gives CSARDNSRRIYNEQFF.

This clonotype is a singleton in its sample. CDR3 DNA sequence: TGCAGCGTTGCCGGAGGAGGGGGCACCTCTGGAAACACCATATATTTT. As protein: CSVAGGGGTSGNTIYF. This chain joins TRBV29-1 and TRBJ1-3, with 7 nucleotides matching TRBD1. Germline V CDR1 and CDR2: SQVTM, ANQGSEA. The CDR3 is 16 residues long. With V trimmed by 4 bases and J by 0 bases, 9 bases remained unmatched.

This clonotype has just one count. This chain uses TRBV28 with TRBJ2-5; 9 nucleotides match TRBD2. Trimming at V came to 6 bases and at J to 4 bases, leaving 6 bases not matched to a gene. The CDR3 loop spans 14 amino acids. Germline values: CDR1 MDHEN, CDR2 SYDVKM. CDR3 in DNA: TGTGCCAGCAGGAAGGGACTAGCCGGAGAGACCCAGTACTTC. Amino acids: CASRKGLAGETQYF.

The chain uses TRBV29-1 and TRBJ1-3, with D tentatively TRBD1 (5 bases). This CDR3 contains 13 residues. V lost 5 bases and J 4 bases, leaving 12 bases between the germline ends. Germline CDR1 and CDR2: SQVTM and ANQGSEA. CDR3 protein: CSVKWQGGNTIYF. CDR3 DNA: TGCAGCGTTAAATGGCAGGGAGGAAACACCATATATTTT.

V is TRBV14 and J is TRBJ2-1; no clear D gene. CDR1 is SGHDN, CDR2 FVKESK, per germline. This CDR3 comprises 11 residues. V was clipped by 1 base and J by 9 bases, with 4 bases between them. CDR3 nucleotide sequence: TGTGCCAGCAGCCAAGGTCCTGAGCAGTTCTTC. Its translation: CASSQGPEQFF.

The chain has TRBV20-1 and TRBJ2-7, with 12 bases matching TRBD2. The CDR3 length is 16 residues. Trimming at V came to 2 bases and at J to 4 bases, leaving 9 bases not matched to a gene. The V gene's germline CDR1 is DFQATT and CDR2 SNEGSKA (reference sequence). In DNA, the CDR3 is TGCAGTGCTAGAATATCTAGCGGGAGGGCCTGGTACGAGCAGTACTTC. Translated: CSARISSGRAWYEQYF.

The V gene is TRBV6-5, the J gene TRBJ2-6, with 7 bases fitting TRBD2. With 2 bases clipped from V and 0 bases from J, the junction kept 4 bases outside the gene matches. CDR1 MNHEY and CDR2 SVGAGI come from the germline V gene. This CDR3 has 17 amino acids. In DNA form, the CDR3 reads TGTGCCAGCAGTTACCGGTCGGGGGGCTCTGGGGCCAACGTCCTGACTTTC. Translating it yields CASSYRSGGSGANVLTF.

The chain is built from TRBV9 and TRBJ2-7; no clear D. Germline V CDR1 and CDR2: SGDLS, YYNGEE. The V gene lost 0 bases and the J gene lost 6 bases, with 10 bases spanning the gap. The length of the CDR3 is 13 residues. The chain's CDR3 is CASSVAQSGEQYF. In DNA form, the CDR3 reads TGTGCCAGCAGCGTAGCTCAGTCTGGCGAGCAGTACTTC. Variable domain in full (rest from reference TRBV9 and TRBJ2-7): DSGVTQTPKHLITATGQRVTLRCSPRSGDLSVYWYQQSLDQGLQFLIQYYNGEERAKGNILERFSAQQFPDLHSELNLSSLELGDSALYFCASSVAQSGEQYFGPGTRLTVT.

The chain combines TRBV5-1 with TRBJ2-1; D might be TRBD2 (5 bases). Germline V gene data show CDR1 as SGHRS and CDR2 as YFSETQ. The CDR3 sequence is 16 residues long. Trimming shortened V by 4 bases and J by 1 base, and 15 bases separated the two germline ends. The chain's CDR3 is CASSPRVGLSYNEQFF. CDR3 nucleotide sequence: TGCGCCAGCAGCCCCCGGGTTGGACTGTCCTACAATGAGCAGTTCTTC.

This chain joins TRBV12-3 or TRBV12-4 and TRBJ2-1; TRBD1 aligns across 8 bases. The CDR3 covers 15 residues. With V trimmed by 4 bases and J by 8 bases, 10 bases remained unmatched. The CDR3 sequence is CASSWTGRFTDEQFF. The CDR3 DNA is TGTGCCAGCAGTTGGACAGGGAGGTTCACCGATGAGCAGTTCTTC.

V and J are TRBV2 and TRBJ2-1, with no clear D. Germline CDR1 SNHLY, CDR2 FYNNEI. CDR3 length equals 11 residues. V lost 6 bases, J lost 10 bases, and 10 bases lay in between. CDR3: CASSEYREQFF. In DNA, the CDR3 is TGTGCCAGCAGCGAATACAGAGAGCAGTTCTTC.

The V and J genes are TRBV29-1 and TRBJ1-2; a weak D match, TRBD1 (5 bases). The CDR3 is 15 residues long. In germline, CDR1 is SQVTM, CDR2 ANQGSEA. V lost 3 bases, J lost 1 base, and 15 bases lay in between. CDR3 sequence (DNA): TGCAGCGTTGATGATGGTGACAGAGTTAACTATGGCTACACCTTC. As protein: CSVDDGDRVNYGYTF.

The V gene is TRBV20-1, the J gene TRBJ1-5; 9 nucleotides line up with TRBD1. In germline, CDR1 is DFQATT, CDR2 SNEGSKA (reference sequence). With V trimmed by 6 bases and J by 4 bases, 7 bases remained unmatched. This CDR3 comprises 14 residues. The CDR3 sequence is CSADTGGGNQPQHF. The CDR3, as DNA: TGCAGTGCAGATACAGGGGGCGGGAATCAGCCCCAGCATTTT.

The V and J genes are TRBV2 and TRBJ2-3; TRBD1 might be the D (6 bases). The CDR3 consists of 14 residues. CDR1 is SNHLY, CDR2 FYNNEI, per germline. V was trimmed by 6 bases and J by 2 bases, leaving 12 bases between them. CDR3 residues: CASSYRAPTDTQYF. DNA of the CDR3: TGTGCCAGCAGCTACAGGGCCCCCACAGATACGCAGTATTTT. Full variable domain (rest looked up from reference TRBV2 and TRBJ2-3): EPEVTQTPSHQVTQMGQEVILRCVPISNHLYFYWYRQILGQKVEFLVSFYNNEISEKSEIFDDQFSVERPDGSNFTLKIRSTKLEDSAMYFCASSYRAPTDTQYFGPGTRLTVL.

V usage is TRBV7-2 and J usage is TRBJ2-1; tentative D call: TRBD2 (6 bases). The CDR3 consists of 22 residues. Germline V CDR1 and CDR2: SGHTA, FQGNSA. V was cut by 0 bases and J by 4 bases, with 31 bases left in between. The CDR3 DNA is TGTGCCAGCAGCTTAGCCCCGCCCTACATCAACTCGGCGGGAAGTGAGTACAATGAGCAGTTCTTC. Its translation: CASSLAPPYINSAGSEYNEQFF.

The gene calls are TRBV28 and TRBJ1-5; possible D gene TRBD1, 5 bases. The V gene lost 6 bases and the J gene lost 4 bases, with 10 bases spanning the gap. The germline V gene has CDR1 MDHEN and CDR2 SYDVKM. CDR3 length equals 13 residues. The CDR3 DNA reads as TGTGCCAGCAGACGATCAGGGAATCAGCCCCAGCATTTT. Its translation: CASRRSGNQPQHF.

This sequence joins TRBV6-5 and TRBJ1-1, with TRBD1 matching 7 bases. Trimming took 3 bases from V and 1 from J; bases not matched to a gene: 11. In germline, CDR1 is MNHEY, CDR2 SVGAGI. The CDR3 has 17 amino acids. The CDR3 bases are TGTGCCAGCAGTTATATCGACAGGGACCTTAGGAACACTGAAGCTTTCTTT. This codes for CASSYIDRDLRNTEAFF.

The chain has TRBV7-2 and TRBJ2-1; D call uncertain. The germline V gene encodes CDR1 SGHTA and CDR2 FQGNSA. The CDR3 contains 14 residues. The V and J ends lost 1 base and 9 bases respectively, with 13 bases between them. The CDR3 sequence is CASSLVEGSLEQFF. The DNA for the CDR3 is TGTGCCAGCAGCTTAGTGGAAGGGTCCCTTGAGCAGTTCTTC.

The V and J genes are TRBV28 and TRBJ1-1; D gene uncertain. The CDR3 totals 14 residues. V was clipped by 2 bases and J by 9 bases, with 16 bases between them. Germline CDR1 and CDR2: MDHEN and SYDVKM. The CDR3 reads CASSLLTVGGKAFF. The CDR3 nucleotides read TGTGCCAGCAGTTTACTTACAGTGGGCGGAAAAGCTTTCTTT. Full variable domain (remainder filled in from reference TRBV28 and TRBJ1-1): DVKVTQSSRYLVKRTGEKVFLECVQDMDHENMFWYRQDPGLGLRLIYFSYDVKMKEKGDIPEGYSVSREKKERFSLILESASTNQTSMYLCASSLLTVGGKAFFGQGTRLTVV.

The rearrangement joins TRBV13 to TRBJ1-6, with TRBD1 matching 7 bases. Trimming took 5 bases from V and 7 from J; bases not matched to a gene: 11. Germline assignment: CDR1 PRHDT and CDR2 FYEKMQ (reference sequence). The CDR3 is 16 residues long. CDR3 loop: CASSESTGRVNSPLHF. CDR3 bases: TGTGCCAGCAGCGAATCGACAGGGAGGGTCAATTCACCCCTCCACTTT.

The genes are TRBV7-8 and TRBJ1-1; TRBD1 is a possible D gene (6 bases). The V gene lost 1 base and the J gene lost 3 bases, with 12 bases spanning the gap. Germline values: CDR1 SGHVS, CDR2 FQNEAQ. This CDR3 region has 15 residues. The CDR3, as DNA: TGTGCCAGCAGCTTAGGAGAAACAGGGTACACTGAAGCTTTCTTT. Its translation is CASSLGETGYTEAFF.

The chain uses TRBV28 and TRBJ2-7; D not certain. The germline CDR1 and CDR2 sequences are MDHEN and SYDVKM. This CDR3 region has 11 residues. Trimming removed 3 bases at V and 6 bases at J, with 6 bases between. Here the CDR3 reads CASSFRTEQYF. In nucleotides, the CDR3 is TGTGCCAGCAGTTTCAGAACCGAGCAGTACTTC.

This sequence joins TRBV6-2 or TRBV6-3 and TRBJ1-2; D is unresolved. V shed 7 bases and J shed 7 bases, with 19 bases lying between them. Germline CDR1 and CDR2: MNHEY and SVGEGT. The length of the CDR3 is 14 residues. CDR3: CASTTPQVDSGYTF. CDR3 in DNA: TGTGCCAGCACTACCCCCCAGGTGGATTCTGGCTACACCTTC.

This clonotype has a single count. This chain uses TRBV6-5 with TRBJ2-7; D gene unclear. Germline CDR1 reads MNHEY; CDR2 reads SVGAGI. The V gene lost 0 bases and the J gene lost 7 bases, with 13 bases spanning the gap. This CDR3 region has 14 residues. The chain's CDR3 is CASSYSRSLGEQYF. CDR3 nucleotides: TGTGCCAGCAGTTACTCGAGGTCCCTGGGGGAGCAGTACTTC.

This clonotype was counted a single time. The chain joins TRBV2 to TRBJ2-1, with TRBD2 matching 12 bases. The trim removed 6 bases at V and 5 bases at J, leaving 5 bases unmatched. Per the germline V gene, CDR1 is SNHLY and CDR2 is FYNNEI. The CDR3 contains 15 residues. The CDR3 DNA follows: TGTGCCAGCAGGATCGGACTAGCGGGGAACAATGAGCAGTTCTTC. Protein: CASRIGLAGNNEQFF. Full variable domain (rest looked up from reference TRBV2 and TRBJ2-1): EPEVTQTPSHQVTQMGQEVILRCVPISNHLYFYWYRQILGQKVEFLVSFYNNEISEKSEIFDDQFSVERPDGSNFTLKIRSTKLEDSAMYFCASRIGLAGNNEQFFGPGTRLTVL.

The genes are TRBV5-4 and TRBJ2-6; TRBD2 matches at 9 bases. The CDR3 covers 17 residues. The germline CDR1 and CDR2 sequences are SGHNT and YYREEE (reference sequence). V lost 0 bases to trimming and J lost 2 bases; unmatched junction nucleotides: 3. The DNA of the CDR3 is TGTGCCAGCAGCTTGGGAGCGGGGGGCGCTGGGGCCAACGTCCTGACTTTC. This translates into CASSLGAGGAGANVLTF. Looking up the rest from reference TRBV5-4 and TRBJ2-6 gives the full variable domain: ETGVTQSPTHLIKTRGQQVTLRCSSQSGHNTVSWYQQALGQGPQFIFQYYREEENGRGNFPPRFSGLQFPNYSSELNVNALELDDSALYLCASSLGAGGAGANVLTFGAGSRLTVL.

J is TRBJ1-5 and V is TRBV20-1; TRBD1 is a possible D gene (5 bases). Trimming removed 1 base at V and 8 bases at J, with 9 bases between. This CDR3 has 12 amino acids. CDR1 and CDR2 from the germline V gene are DFQATT and SNEGSKA (reference sequence). This CDR3 is CSARAGAKPQHF. CDR3 DNA: TGCAGTGCTAGAGCTGGGGCGAAGCCCCAGCATTTT.

This clonotype was detected only once. This chain joins TRBV7-2 and TRBJ1-1; TRBD1 matches at 9 bases. Per germline, CDR1 SGHTA and CDR2 FQGNSA. The length of the CDR3 is 17 residues. Trimming removed 6 bases from V and 4 bases from J; junction bases left unmatched: 15. The CDR3 bases are TGTGCCAGCAGTCCCGGACAGGGGATTGGGTTGGGCACTGAAGCTTTCTTT. Protein sequence: CASSPGQGIGLGTEAFF. Full variable domain (rest looked up from reference TRBV7-2 and TRBJ1-1): GAGVSQSPSNKVTEKGKDVELRCDPISGHTALYWYRQSLGQGLEFLIYFQGNSAPDKSGLPSDRFSAERTGGSVSTLTIQRTQQEDSAVYLCASSPGQGIGLGTEAFFGQGTRLTVV.

This clonotype was counted a single time. The chain links TRBV12-3 or TRBV12-4 to TRBJ1-1, with D possibly being TRBD1 (5 bases). The CDR3 totals 15 residues. V lost 6 bases, J lost 5 bases, and 19 bases lay in between. As DNA, the CDR3 is TGTGCCAGCAGCGATCCGGGACGGAAATCTACTGAAGCTTTCTTT. It is translated as CASSDPGRKSTEAFF.